Presented here are 27 T cell receptor beta chains from one specimen sequenced in a study of identifying expanded T cells in peripheral blood. Sequenced by immunoSEQ multiplex PCR; TCRdb stores in-frame clones only, minus some. Of more than 80,000 clones listed, around 88% were seen once; the top ten hold approximately 4%. The sequenced sample was blood. These receptors all stem from a person aged 18 to 75 in good health.

Here the CDR3 reads CASSPPQMNTEAFF. In nucleotides, the CDR3 is TGCGCCAGCAGCCCCCCACAGATGAACACTGAAGCTTTCTTT. The chain carries TRBV5-1 and TRBJ1-1, with no clear D. V lost 4 bases and J 0 bases, leaving 10 bases between the germline ends. Per the germline V gene, CDR1 is SGHRS and CDR2 is YFSETQ. This CDR3 spans 14 amino acids. The full variable domain, in which reference TRBV5-1 and TRBJ1-1 provide the parts outside the CDR3, is KAGVTQTPRYLIKTRGQQVTLSCSPISGHRSVSWYQQTPGQGLQFLFEYFSETQRNKGNFPGRFSGRQFSNSRSEMNVSTLELGDSALYLCASSPPQMNTEAFFGQGTRLTVV.

The chain uses TRBV10-3 and TRBJ2-7; possibly TRBD2 for D (6 bases). This CDR3 has 13 amino acids. Germline V gene data show CDR1 as ENHRY and CDR2 as SYGVKD. V lost 6 bases and J lost 5, with 14 bases in between. CDR3 sequence: CAISGTGVDEQYF. CDR3 sequence (DNA): TGTGCCATCAGCGGGACGGGAGTGGACGAGCAGTACTTC.

The gene calls are TRBV5-1 and TRBJ1-1; D may be TRBD1 (6 bases). CDR3 length: 15 residues. CDR1 and CDR2 from the germline V gene are SGHRS and YFSETQ. V lost 0 bases and J 3 bases, leaving 12 bases between the germline ends. The CDR3 loop is CASSLANREDTEAFF. DNA of the CDR3: TGCGCCAGCAGCTTGGCTAACAGGGAGGACACTGAAGCTTTCTTT.

Only one count was recorded for this clone. V gene TRBV19 combines with J gene TRBJ2-4; 11 nucleotides align to TRBD1. The CDR3 extends over 15 amino acids. The J segment lost 3 bases and the V segment lost 10 bases, leaving 8 bases of the junction unmatched. The germline V gene has CDR1 LNHDA and CDR2 SQIVND (reference sequence). DNA of the CDR3: TGTGCCACCACGGACAGGGGGCAGGGCAAAAACATTCAGTACTTC. Translation: CATTDRGQGKNIQYF.

A single count supports this clone. The V and J genes are TRBV28 and TRBJ2-5; 7 nucleotides line up with TRBD1. The CDR3 extends over 15 amino acids. Germline CDR1 is MDHEN and CDR2 is SYDVKM. With V trimmed by 2 bases and J by 5 bases, 8 bases remained unmatched. CDR3 DNA: TGTGCCAGCAGTTTAGCAGGGGTCAGGGGGGAGACCCAGTACTTC. Protein: CASSLAGVRGETQYF. Complete variable domain (other parts from reference TRBV28 and TRBJ2-5): DVKVTQSSRYLVKRTGEKVFLECVQDMDHENMFWYRQDPGLGLRLIYFSYDVKMKEKGDIPEGYSVSREKKERFSLILESASTNQTSMYLCASSLAGVRGETQYFGPGTRLLVL.

The chain recombines TRBV6-6 with TRBJ1-4; a possible D gene is TRBD1 (6 bases). Per the germline V gene, CDR1 is MNHNY and CDR2 is SVGAGI (reference sequence). The V end lost 7 bases, the J end lost 8 bases, and 11 bases lay between the germline ends. The CDR3 runs 12 residues. In DNA form, the CDR3 reads TGTGCCAGCAAACAGGGAGGAGAAAAACTGTTTTTT. Its translation is CASKQGGEKLFF.

The rearrangement joins TRBV27 to TRBJ1-3; 7 positions agree with TRBD1. This CDR3 contains 15 residues. Germline V gene lookup returns CDR1 MNHEY and CDR2 SMNVEV (reference sequence). V was clipped by 6 bases and J by 1 base; unmatched bases: 6. Written as DNA, the CDR3 is TGTGCCAGCAGCCCTAGGGGGCAGTCTGGAAACACCATATATTTT. This sequence encodes CASSPRGQSGNTIYF.

The rearrangement uses TRBV5-8 and TRBJ1-2, with D possibly being TRBD1 (6 bases). Germline V lookup: CDR1 SGHTS, CDR2 YDEGEE. V shed 6 bases and J shed 1 base, with 16 bases lying between them. CDR3 length: 15 amino acids. The CDR3 DNA reads TGTGCCAGCACCCCCGACAGGCGATTTAACTATGGCTACACCTTC. This gives the protein CASTPDRRFNYGYTF.

The chain uses TRBV28 and TRBJ1-4; D is unclear. The CDR3 has 11 residues. The germline CDR1 and CDR2 sequences are MDHEN and SYDVKM. The V end lost 3 bases, the J end lost 13 bases, and 9 bases lay between the germline ends. The CDR3: CASSLGWRLFF. CDR3 sequence (DNA): TGTGCCAGCAGTTTGGGATGGAGACTGTTTTTT.

The rearrangement links TRBV7-2 to TRBJ2-7, with D maybe TRBD2 (6 bases). V was trimmed by 2 bases and J by 4 bases, leaving 12 bases between them. CDR3 length equals 14 residues. CDR1 is SGHTA and CDR2 is FQGNSA in the germline V gene. CDR3 DNA sequence: TGTGCCAGCAGCTTATCCGGGAGTCGGTACGAGCAGTACTTC. Its translation: CASSLSGSRYEQYF. Supplemented by reference TRBV7-2 and TRBJ2-7, the full variable domain reads GAGVSQSPSNKVTEKGKDVELRCDPISGHTALYWYRQSLGQGLEFLIYFQGNSAPDKSGLPSDRFSAERTGGSVSTLTIQRTQQEDSAVYLCASSLSGSRYEQYFGPGTRLTVT.

The rearrangement joins TRBV4-1 to TRBJ1-2, with D uncertain. This CDR3 is built from 11 residues. V lost 4 bases and J 6 bases, leaving 6 bases between the germline ends. From germline, CDR1 is MGHRA and CDR2 YSYEKL. In nucleotides, the CDR3 is TGCGCCAGCAGCCGAAGTGATGGCTACACCTTC. Its protein is CASSRSDGYTF.

The V gene is TRBV28, the J gene TRBJ1-5; D remains unclear. The V gene's germline CDR1 is MDHEN and CDR2 SYDVKM. This CDR3 comprises 14 residues. Trimming stripped 6 bases from V and 3 bases from J, with 12 bases between. The CDR3 sequence: CASRTVGFNQPQHF. The CDR3 nucleotides are TGTGCCAGCAGAACAGTGGGGTTCAATCAGCCCCAGCATTTT.

This chain uses TRBV4-3 with TRBJ2-1, with 8 bases that match TRBD1. V shed 1 base and J 8 bases; nucleotides not matched to a gene: 4. Looked up from germline, CDR1 is LGHNA and CDR2 is YSLEER. This CDR3 has 14 residues. The CDR3 DNA reads TGCGCCAGCAGCCAAGCTCAGGGGGCGTATGAGCAGTTCTTC. Protein product: CASSQAQGAYEQFF.

Here the CDR3 DNA reads TGTGCCAGCAGGTTGGGACAGTACTCCTACGAGCAGTACTTC. Translating it yields CASRLGQYSYEQYF. The V and J genes are TRBV2 and TRBJ2-7; 7 bases align to TRBD1. In germline, CDR1 is SNHLY, CDR2 FYNNEI. V lost 6 bases to trimming and J lost 0 bases; unmatched junction nucleotides: 5. The CDR3 consists of 14 residues.

V gene TRBV18 combines with J gene TRBJ2-2; unclear D gene. This CDR3 comprises 15 residues. Germline V gene sequence: CDR1 KGHSH, CDR2 LQKENI. Trimming took off 1 base at V and 5 bases at J, with 11 bases between the two ends. The chain's CDR3 is CASSPQGPGTGELFF. The CDR3 nucleotides read TGTGCCAGCTCACCACAGGGTCCTGGGACCGGGGAGCTGTTTTTT.

The rearrangement links TRBV4-3 to TRBJ2-1; TRBD1 aligns across 11 bases. The J segment lost 6 bases and the V segment lost 0 bases, leaving 4 bases of the junction unmatched. CDR3 size: 16 residues. In germline, CDR1 is LGHNA, CDR2 YSLEER. In DNA form, the CDR3 reads TGCGCCAGCAGCCAAGAAGGGGGGACAGGGGGCAATGAGCAGTTCTTC. Its translation is CASSQEGGTGGNEQFF.

This rearrangement joins TRBV5-4 to TRBJ2-3, with TRBD2 matching 9 bases. The CDR3 has 16 residues. V shed 0 bases, J shed 3 bases, and the junction held 5 bases outside the gene matches. Germline V gene data show CDR1 as SGHNT and CDR2 as YYREEE (reference sequence). The CDR3: CASSLDPAGGTDTQYF. The CDR3 DNA is TGTGCCAGCAGCTTGGATCCAGCGGGGGGTACAGATACGCAGTATTTT.

This chain uses TRBV5-1 with TRBJ1-4, with a tentative D call TRBD1 (6 bases). CDR1 and CDR2 from the germline V gene are SGHRS and YFSETQ. The CDR3 sequence is 16 residues long. Trimming cost V 1 base and J 5 bases, with 15 bases left between them. Here the CDR3 reads CASSLNSQGRNEKLFF. The DNA for the CDR3 is TGCGCCAGCAGCTTGAATAGCCAGGGGAGAAATGAAAAACTGTTTTTT.

The rearrangement joins TRBV19 to TRBJ2-5, with a weak D call TRBD2 (6 bases). V gave up 5 bases and J gave up 2 bases, with 12 bases separating them. Germline CDR1 is LNHDA and CDR2 is SQIVND (reference sequence). This CDR3 contains 14 residues. CDR3 in DNA: TGTGCCAGTAGTGGGGCGACTAGACAAGAGACCCAGTACTTC. Protein product: CASSGATRQETQYF. Full variable domain (outside the CDR3, taken from reference TRBV19 and TRBJ2-5): DGGITQSPKYLFRKEGQNVTLSCEQNLNHDAMYWYRQDPGQGLRLIYYSQIVNDFQKGDIAEGYSVSREKKESFPLTVTSAQKNPTAFYLCASSGATRQETQYFGPGTRLLVL.

This chain links TRBV5-5 with TRBJ1-3; D possibly corresponds to TRBD1 (5 bases). CDR1 SGHKS and CDR2 YYEKEE come from the germline V gene (reference sequence). CDR3 length equals 14 residues. V shed 2 bases and J shed 3 bases, with 9 bases lying between them. CDR3 bases: TGTGCCAGCAGCTTCGGGACGAGTGGAAACACCATATATTTT. It yields the protein CASSFGTSGNTIYF. Full variable domain (rest looked up from reference TRBV5-5 and TRBJ1-3): DAGVTQSPTHLIKTRGQQVTLRCSPISGHKSVSWYQQVLGQGPQFIFQYYEKEERGRGNFPDRFSARQFPNYSSELNVNALLLGDSALYLCASSFGTSGNTIYFGEGSWLTVV.

The CDR3 DNA reads TGTGCCAGCAGTTACTGGGGCCAGGACGAAAAACTGTTTTTT. It specifies CASSYWGQDEKLFF. This chain joins TRBV6-4 and TRBJ1-4; D is possibly TRBD1 (5 bases). CDR1 and CDR2 (germline): MRHNA, SNTAGT. The CDR3 spans 14 residues. The V gene lost 5 bases and the J gene lost 8 bases, with 15 bases spanning the gap.

The gene calls are TRBV4-3 and TRBJ2-7, with D hard to call. The CDR3 totals 15 residues. Trimming left V 0 bases short and J 0 bases short, with 9 bases between. Germline V gives CDR1 LGHNA, CDR2 YSLEER. The CDR3 coding sequence is TGCGCCAGCAGCCAAGAGGACCAGACCTCCTACGAGCAGTACTTC. Encoded protein: CASSQEDQTSYEQYF.

This rearrangement joins TRBV7-8 to TRBJ2-3; 10 nucleotides agree with TRBD2. J gave up 4 bases and V 6 bases, and 7 bases lay outside the gene matches. Germline CDR1 is SGHVS and CDR2 is FQNEAQ. The CDR3 contains 15 residues. CDR3 nucleotide sequence: TGTGCCAGCAGTCCAGCGGGGGGGCGATCAGATACGCAGTATTTT. It encodes CASSPAGGRSDTQYF.

CDR3 sequence: CASSLEPFSGNTIYF. Written as DNA, the CDR3 is TGTGCCAGCAGCTTGGAGCCCTTCTCTGGAAACACCATATATTTT. The rearrangement joins TRBV5-4 to TRBJ1-3; D remains ambiguous. CDR1 and CDR2 from the germline V gene are SGHNT and YYREEE (reference sequence). The length of the CDR3 is 15 residues. The V end was cut by 0 bases, the J end by 0 bases, with 7 bases between. The whole variable domain, filled in from reference TRBV5-4 and TRBJ1-3, reads ETGVTQSPTHLIKTRGQQVTLRCSSQSGHNTVSWYQQALGQGPQFIFQYYREEENGRGNFPPRFSGLQFPNYSSELNVNALELDDSALYLCASSLEPFSGNTIYFGEGSWLTVV.

CDR3 sequence: CASSLDGTGVEQYF. The CDR3 bases are TGCGCCAGCAGCTTGGACGGGACAGGGGTCGAGCAGTACTTC. J is TRBJ2-7 and V is TRBV5-1; 10 nucleotides line up with TRBD1. The J segment lost 6 bases and the V segment lost 0 bases, leaving 3 bases of the junction unmatched. The CDR3 consists of 14 residues. Germline V gene data show CDR1 as SGHRS and CDR2 as YFSETQ. Supplemented by reference TRBV5-1 and TRBJ2-7, the full variable domain reads KAGVTQTPRYLIKTRGQQVTLSCSPISGHRSVSWYQQTPGQGLQFLFEYFSETQRNKGNFPGRFSGRQFSNSRSEMNVSTLELGDSALYLCASSLDGTGVEQYFGPGTRLTVT.

V gene TRBV5-4 combines with J gene TRBJ2-7, with 15 bases aligning to TRBD2. Unmatched junction bases numbered 2, after V lost 4 bases and J lost 6 bases. This CDR3 comprises 14 residues. Germline CDR1 is SGHNT and CDR2 is YYREEE (reference sequence). For the CDR3, the DNA is TGTGCCAGCAGCACGGGACTAGCGGGGGGCGAGCAGTACTTC. Translated: CASSTGLAGGEQYF.

This sequence joins TRBV28 and TRBJ2-3; TRBD1 aligns across 7 bases. There are 14 residues in the CDR3. Unmatched junction bases numbered 4, after V lost 4 bases and J lost 3 bases. CDR1 is MDHEN and CDR2 is SYDVKM in the germline V gene. The CDR3 region is CASSSGTVTDTQYF. The DNA of the CDR3 is TGTGCCAGCAGTTCCGGGACAGTTACAGATACGCAGTATTTT. Full variable domain (rest looked up from reference TRBV28 and TRBJ2-3): DVKVTQSSRYLVKRTGEKVFLECVQDMDHENMFWYRQDPGLGLRLIYFSYDVKMKEKGDIPEGYSVSREKKERFSLILESASTNQTSMYLCASSSGTVTDTQYFGPGTRLTVL.